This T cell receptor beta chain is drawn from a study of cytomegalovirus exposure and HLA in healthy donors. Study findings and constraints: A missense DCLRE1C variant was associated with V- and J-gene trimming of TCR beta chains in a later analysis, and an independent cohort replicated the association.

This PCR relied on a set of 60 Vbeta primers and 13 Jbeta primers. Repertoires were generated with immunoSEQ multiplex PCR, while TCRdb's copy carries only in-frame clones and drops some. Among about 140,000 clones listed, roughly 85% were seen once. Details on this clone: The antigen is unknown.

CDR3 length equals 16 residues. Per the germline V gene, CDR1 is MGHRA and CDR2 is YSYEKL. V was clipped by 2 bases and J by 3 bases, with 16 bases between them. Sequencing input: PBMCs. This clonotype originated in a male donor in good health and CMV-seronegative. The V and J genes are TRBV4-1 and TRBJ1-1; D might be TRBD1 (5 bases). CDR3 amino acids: CASSQRFQGGDTEAFF. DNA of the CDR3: TGCGCCAGCAGCCAACGTTTTCAGGGTGGCGACACTGAAGCTTTCTTT.